This T cell receptor (beta chain) was sequenced in a study of patients and donors after allogeneic stem cell transplantation. CDR1 and CDR2 (germline): SGDLS, YYNGEE. The CDR3 is 16 residues long. After removal of 0 bases from V and 2 bases from J, the junction contained 5 bases not matched to a gene. TCRdb ran MiXCR on the RT-PCR reads and lists one entry per CDR3 protein. The table has roughly 230,000 distinct CDR3 sequences, over 12% seen once. This clonotype was counted many times. The rearrangement joins TRBV9 to TRBJ2-1; TRBD2 matches 7 bases. This clonotype originated in a human donor who was either an allogeneic HSCT recipient or a stem cell or donor lymphocyte infusion donor (not recorded which). It is not recorded whose cells these are; they may come from a transplant donor. The sample taken for sequencing was blood, either unsorted or a sorted T cell fraction (not recorded which). For the CDR3, the DNA is TGTGCCAGCAGCGTAGTGGCGGGGGACGCCTACAATGAGCAGTTCTTC. It codes for CASSVVAGDAYNEQFF. The whole variable domain, filled in from reference TRBV9 and TRBJ2-1, reads DSGVTQTPKHLITATGQRVTLRCSPRSGDLSVYWYQQSLDQGLQFLIQYYNGEERAKGNILERFSAQQFPDLHSELNLSSLELGDSALYFCASSVVAGDAYNEQFFGPGTRLTVL.